This T cell receptor beta chain was recovered during a study of shared clonotypes between healthy human individuals. Study-wide findings and caveats: It was observed that roughly 5.4% of naive CD4 clonotypes were shared across a few donors.

Only in-frame clones appear in the TCRdb table, and some are missing; sequencing was by immunoSEQ multiplex PCR. The sample shows around 1.6 million clones, around 98% of them seen only once. A note on this clone: Its antigen is as yet unknown.

V lost 7 bases and J 1 base, leaving 13 bases between the germline ends. CDR1 and CDR2 from the germline V gene are MDHEN and SYDVKM. The CDR3 is 14 amino acids. The sequence derives from a man aged 25-45 years in good health. The chain uses TRBV28 and TRBJ1-1; possible D gene TRBD1, 5 bases. Sequenced material: naive CD4+ T cells sorted from blood. Documented subset: CD45RA+ positively selected. CDR3 nucleotide sequence: TGTGCCAGCACCCCAGTTGGGGGGAACACTGAAGCTTTCTTT. Its translation: CASTPVGGNTEAFF.